This T cell receptor beta chain was identified in a study of blood T cell repertoires in COVID-19. CDR3 size: 15 residues. V lost 5 bases, J lost 1 base, and 12 bases lay in between. Per germline, CDR1 SGHRS and CDR2 YFSETQ. Produced via immunoSEQ multiplex PCR; TCRdb's table is partial and in-frame only. Counted here are about 180,000 clones, 65% to 85% occurring once; the ten biggest clones make up about 7%. Source material: peripheral blood. The clonotype comes from a woman aged 40 to 55 with COVID-19, enrolled during active disease. The chain uses TRBV5-1 and TRBJ2-2, with D possibly being TRBD2 (6 bases). CDR3 nucleotide sequence: TGCGCCAGCAGGGATGGAGGGATGAACACCGGGGAGCTGTTTTTT. Amino acid sequence: CASRDGGMNTGELFF. Complete variable domain (other parts from reference TRBV5-1 and TRBJ2-2): KAGVTQTPRYLIKTRGQQVTLSCSPISGHRSVSWYQQTPGQGLQFLFEYFSETQRNKGNFPGRFSGRQFSNSRSEMNVSTLELGDSALYLCASRDGGMNTGELFFGEGSRLTVL.